This T cell receptor (beta chain) was retrieved from a study of blood T cells in healthy people across ages. Primers used in a second PCR of about 7 to 11 cycles were a sample-barcoded 5' primer and a J-beta primer mix. TCRdb re-analysed the 5' RACE reads in MiXCR, keeping a single row per CDR3 protein. The repertoire holds under 2,000,000 distinct CDR3 sequences, with about 50% as singletons. CDR3 length equals 16 residues. Germline CDR1 DFQATT, CDR2 SNEGSKA (reference sequence). Trimming cost V 5 bases and J 4 bases, with 23 bases left between them. The sequenced sample was blood. This TCR was recovered from a woman in her forties in good health. The V gene is TRBV20-1, the J gene TRBJ1-1; D remains unclear. Written as DNA, the CDR3 is TGCAGTGCTCGCCCGGGAAGGCAGACACGGGGCACTGAAGCTTTCTTT. Protein sequence: CSARPGRQTRGTEAFF.